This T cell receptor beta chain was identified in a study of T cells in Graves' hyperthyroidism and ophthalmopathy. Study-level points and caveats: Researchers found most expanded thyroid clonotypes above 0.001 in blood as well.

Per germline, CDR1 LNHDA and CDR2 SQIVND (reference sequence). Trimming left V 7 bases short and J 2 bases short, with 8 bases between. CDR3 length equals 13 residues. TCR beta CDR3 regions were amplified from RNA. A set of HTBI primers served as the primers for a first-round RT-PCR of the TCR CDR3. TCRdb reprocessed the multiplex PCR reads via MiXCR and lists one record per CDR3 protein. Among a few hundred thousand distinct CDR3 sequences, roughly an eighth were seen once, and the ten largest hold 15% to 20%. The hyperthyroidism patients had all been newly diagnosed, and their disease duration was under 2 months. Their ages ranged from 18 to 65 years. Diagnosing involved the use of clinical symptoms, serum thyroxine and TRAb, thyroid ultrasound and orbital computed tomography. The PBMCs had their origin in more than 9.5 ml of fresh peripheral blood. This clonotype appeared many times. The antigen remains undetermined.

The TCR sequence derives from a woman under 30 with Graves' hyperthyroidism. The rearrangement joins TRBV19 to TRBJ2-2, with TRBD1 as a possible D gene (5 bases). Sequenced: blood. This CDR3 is CASTGHNTGELFF. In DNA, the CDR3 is TGTGCCAGTACCGGACACAACACCGGGGAGCTGTTTTTT.